This entry lists 20 T cell receptor beta chains sequenced from one sample in a study of OX40 agonist ivuxolimab in advanced cancers. Profiling relied on immunoSEQ multiplex PCR, and the TCRdb table lists in-frame clones only, not all of them. The table has roughly 56,000 clones, 65% to 90% seen once. The material was CD4+ or CD8+ T cells sorted from blood, obtained in a trial of the OX40 agonist ivuxolimab. These receptors were obtained from an adult with an advanced solid tumor such as melanoma, head and neck, liver or kidney cancer.

The chain combines TRBV19 with TRBJ2-7, with 10 bases that match TRBD1. Per the germline V gene, CDR1 is LNHDA and CDR2 is SQIVND (reference sequence). This CDR3 has 16 amino acids. Trimming took 5 bases from V and 0 from J; bases not matched to a gene: 7. CDR3 residues: CASSGPGQGFSYEQYF. In DNA, the CDR3 is TGTGCCAGTAGTGGCCCGGGACAGGGGTTCTCCTACGAGCAGTACTTC.

This chain joins TRBV10-3 and TRBJ1-1; D gene unclear. Trimming removed 3 bases at V and 5 bases at J, with 10 bases between. Germline CDR1 and CDR2: ENHRY and SYGVKD. This CDR3 is built from 13 residues. CDR3 nucleotides: TGTGCCATCAGTGATTTGGGGTATACTGAAGCTTTCTTT. Amino acid sequence: CAISDLGYTEAFF.

The J gene is TRBJ1-1, the V gene TRBV7-3, with D unresolved. Per the germline V gene, CDR1 is SGHTA and CDR2 is FQGTGA. Trimming left V 3 bases short and J 3 bases short, with 8 bases between. CDR3 length equals 13 residues. The CDR3 nucleotides read TGTGCCAGCAGCTTTGACCCGCACACTGAAGCTTTCTTT. The encoded protein is CASSFDPHTEAFF.

The rearrangement uses TRBV19 and TRBJ1-5; D might be TRBD1 (5 bases). The CDR3 covers 14 residues. Trimming removed 5 bases at V and 6 bases at J, with 14 bases between. Germline V lookup: CDR1 LNHDA, CDR2 SQIVND (reference sequence). CDR3 protein: CASSGSEGLQPQHF. In nucleotides, the CDR3 is TGTGCCAGTAGTGGCAGTGAGGGGCTTCAGCCCCAGCATTTT.

The chain carries TRBV11-2 and TRBJ2-7; TRBD2 might be the D (6 bases). In germline, CDR1 is SGHAT, CDR2 FQNNGV. V was trimmed by 2 bases and J by 10 bases, leaving 9 bases between them. The CDR3 is 11 residues long. The CDR3 protein is CASSLTGLQYF. The CDR3 region has the DNA TGTGCCAGCAGCTTAACGGGACTCCAGTACTTC.

The chain is built from TRBV28 and TRBJ1-5; weak D call: TRBD1 (6 bases). The germline V gene encodes CDR1 MDHEN and CDR2 SYDVKM. The CDR3 has 17 residues. V lost 4 bases to trimming and J lost 11 bases, with 27 bases between them. The CDR3 nucleotides read TGTGCCAGCAGTTCCTCTATCCACAGGGCCGCTCTGGTAGCCCAGCATTTT. It specifies CASSSSIHRAALVAQHF.

Of note for this clone: This specimen includes other DNA sequences encoding the same CDR3. The CDR3 region is CASSQPRDSLNQPQHF. CDR3 nucleotide sequence: TGCGCCAGCAGCCAACCCCGGGACAGCTTAAATCAGCCCCAGCATTTT. The chain recombines TRBV4-1 with TRBJ1-5; 7 bases align to TRBD1. With V trimmed by 2 bases and J by 4 bases, 8 bases remained unmatched. Germline values: CDR1 MGHRA, CDR2 YSYEKL. The CDR3 covers 16 residues.

This sequence joins TRBV2 and TRBJ1-4; D remains unclear. The CDR3 totals 12 residues. V was trimmed by 3 bases and J by 6 bases, leaving 5 bases between them. Germline CDR1 and CDR2: SNHLY and FYNNEI. CDR3: CASSERDEKLFF. In DNA form, the CDR3 reads TGTGCCAGCAGTGAGAGGGATGAAAAACTGTTTTTT. Full variable domain (missing parts from reference TRBV2 and TRBJ1-4): EPEVTQTPSHQVTQMGQEVILRCVPISNHLYFYWYRQILGQKVEFLVSFYNNEISEKSEIFDDQFSVERPDGSNFTLKIRSTKLEDSAMYFCASSERDEKLFFGSGTQLSVL.

The V gene is TRBV27, the J gene TRBJ2-7, with D possibly matching TRBD2 (5 bases). Germline CDR1 reads MNHEY; CDR2 reads SMNVEV (reference sequence). Trimming shortened V by 4 bases and J by 3 bases, and 13 bases separated the two germline ends. There are 14 residues in the CDR3. CDR3 DNA sequence: TGTGCCAGCAGTTCACCGGGATTTCTCTACGAGCAGTACTTC. Translating gives CASSSPGFLYEQYF.

The chain links TRBV9 to TRBJ1-2; 10 nucleotides line up with TRBD1. This CDR3 has 15 residues. CDR1 and CDR2 from the germline V gene are SGDLS and YYNGEE. J lost 4 bases, V lost 4 bases, and 7 bases had no gene match. CDR3 sequence: CASSPQGQGSYGYTF. The CDR3 DNA follows: TGTGCCAGCAGCCCACAGGGACAGGGGAGCTATGGCTACACCTTC.

The chain employs TRBV5-1 and TRBJ1-4; 8 bases fit TRBD1. In germline, CDR1 is SGHRS, CDR2 YFSETQ. J was trimmed by 4 bases and V by 4 bases; bases with no gene match: 9. The length of the CDR3 is 16 residues. The CDR3 nucleotides read TGCGCCAGCAGCATGTCAGGGGGCGGAATTAATGAAAAACTGTTTTTT. Protein product: CASSMSGGGINEKLFF.

This chain connects TRBV28 to TRBJ1-2; 12 bases are a match to TRBD1. The CDR3 is made up of 15 amino acids. The germline V gene encodes CDR1 MDHEN and CDR2 SYDVKM. J lost 4 bases, V lost 6 bases, and 6 bases had no gene match. The CDR3 DNA reads as TGTGCCAGCAGGCCCGGGACAGGGGGCCTCTATGGCTACACCTTC. Translated: CASRPGTGGLYGYTF.

The chain uses TRBV5-1 and TRBJ2-3; D might be TRBD2 (5 bases). V shed 0 bases and J shed 2 bases, with 10 bases lying between them. CDR1 is SGHRS and CDR2 is YFSETQ in the germline V gene. The CDR3 extends over 15 amino acids. CDR3: CASSLASDYTDTQYF. The CDR3 DNA reads as TGCGCCAGCAGCTTGGCCTCAGACTACACAGATACGCAGTATTTT.

The V call is TRBV6-5, the J call TRBJ1-1, with D maybe TRBD1 (6 bases). This CDR3 is built from 15 residues. Germline CDR1 reads MNHEY; CDR2 reads SVGAGI. Deletions cut 0 bases from V and 1 base from J, with 9 bases between. DNA of the CDR3: TGTGCCAGCAGTTACTCGAGGACAGCGAACACTGAAGCTTTCTTT. This translates into CASSYSRTANTEAFF.

The rearrangement links TRBV7-2 to TRBJ2-5; no firm D call. Germline V CDR1 and CDR2: SGHTA, FQGNSA. The CDR3 contains 13 residues. Trimming took off 2 bases at V and 7 bases at J, with 11 bases between the two ends. This CDR3 reads CASSLKFEATQYF. The CDR3 nucleotides are TGTGCCAGCAGCTTAAAATTTGAGGCGACCCAGTACTTC.

The chain couples TRBV2 to TRBJ1-1; the D gene is possibly TRBD1 (5 bases). Germline loops: CDR1 SNHLY, CDR2 FYNNEI. Trimming took 4 bases from V and 7 from J, leaving 10 bases between them. The CDR3 is 12 amino acids. The CDR3 sequence is CASSVEGNEAFF. Here the CDR3 DNA reads TGTGCCAGCAGTGTAGAGGGGAATGAAGCTTTCTTT.

The chain recombines TRBV7-9 with TRBJ2-3; weak D call: TRBD1 (6 bases). V lost 1 base and J lost 4, with 21 bases in between. Germline V gene lookup returns CDR1 SEHNR and CDR2 FQNEAQ (reference sequence). The CDR3 consists of 18 residues. The CDR3 here is CASSLGRGSLLVADTQYF. The CDR3 bases are TGTGCCAGCAGCTTAGGCAGGGGAAGCTTACTAGTAGCAGATACGCAGTATTTT.

Remarks on this clone: This may be a read error: a much more frequent sequence differs by one nucleotide. V usage is TRBV28 and J usage is TRBJ1-5; TRBD1 matches at 7 bases. CDR3 size: 15 residues. In germline, CDR1 is MDHEN, CDR2 SYDVKM. The CDR3 region is CASGSGGQSNQPRHF. The CDR3, as DNA: TGTGCCAGCGGATCAGGGGGGCAGAGCAATCAGCCCCGGCATTTT.

The chain employs TRBV20-1 and TRBJ1-5; D is perhaps TRBD1 (5 bases). This CDR3 has 11 residues. Germline V gene data show CDR1 as DFQATT and CDR2 as SNEGSKA (reference sequence). V gave up 5 bases and J gave up 8 bases, with 10 bases separating them. The DNA for the CDR3 is TGCAGTGCTCTTCAGGGAGAGCCCCAGCATTTT. It specifies CSALQGEPQHF.

This chain connects TRBV6-1 to TRBJ2-5; D call uncertain. The J call may not be correct, given that the DNA end is closer to TRBJ2-7. Germline V gene data show CDR1 as MNHNS and CDR2 as SASEGT. This CDR3 is 15 amino acids long. CDR3 sequence reads: CASSGKRRKIYEQYF. The CDR3 DNA reads as TGTGCCAGCAGCGGAAAGAGACGGAAGATCTACGAGCAGTACTTC.